This T cell receptor beta chain was documented in a study of blood T cell repertoires in COVID-19. About the study: COVID-19 samples, acute and convalescent, were from the United States, Italy and Spain. PBMCs, B-cell-depleted T cells, or T cells were the source of the cDNA or gDNA that made up the material.

Original analysis: Amplification with reference gene primers provided the estimates of nucleated cell counts. Using immunoSEQ multiplex PCR, the repertoire was profiled, and TCRdb retains in-frame clones only, with some absent. That table is the source of V, J and clone size, and D and trimming were worked out from the DNA. In the table there are 130,000 or so clones, roughly 84% of which are singletons. Seattle-derived patients entered the study during active infection and were followed longitudinally. Regarding this clone: Other DNA sequences in the sample encode the same CDR3.

Sequenced sample: peripheral blood. This TCR was sampled from a man aged 25-45 years with COVID-19, enrolled during active disease.

CDR3 amino acids: CASMGWDRGRVAFF. DNA of the CDR3: TGTGCCAGTATGGGATGGGACAGGGGGCGCGTCGCTTTCTTT. The rearrangement links TRBV19 to TRBJ1-1; TRBD1 agrees at 12 bases. From germline, CDR1 is LNHDA and CDR2 SQIVND (reference sequence). This CDR3 is built from 14 residues. Trimming took 7 bases from V and 11 from J; bases not matched to a gene: 11.